This T cell receptor beta chain emerged from a study of cytomegalovirus exposure and HLA in healthy donors. Whole-study results and caveats: A later analysis linked a missense DCLRE1C variant to TCR beta V- and J-gene trimming.

V lost 1 base and J 5 bases, leaving 14 bases between the germline ends. Germline CDR1 reads MNHNS; CDR2 reads SASEGT. This CDR3 is built from 15 residues. This clone was picked up a small number of times. Its antigen is not identified. PCR employed 60 Vbeta and 13 Jbeta primers. The protocol was immunoSEQ multiplex PCR, while the TCRdb copy is restricted to in-frame clones and leaves out a portion. The top ten clones hold 8.9% of a sample with 100,000 to 150,000 clones, around three quarters of them seen once. The specimen sequenced was PBMCs. The receptor comes from a man aged 25-45 years in good health and CMV-seropositive. V usage is TRBV6-1 and J usage is TRBJ1-1, with D possibly TRBD1 on 5 matching bases. CDR3 sequence reads: CASSEGDGGWTEAFF. The CDR3, as DNA: TGTGCCAGCAGTGAAGGGGACGGGGGATGGACTGAAGCTTTCTTT.